This is a list of T cell receptor beta chains from one sample in a study of T cells after yellow fever vaccination. One entry per CDR3 protein, called by TCRdb with MiXCR from the 5' RACE reads. This table holds about 400,000 distinct CDR3 sequences, approximately 6% found once. The source material was PBMCs, sampled 5 days after the yellow fever booster vaccination. Receptor source: a man in his thirties or forties who received the YFV17D yellow fever vaccine. Both conserved end residues are part of each CDR3. Fields, in order: clone size, J gene, V gene, D gene, CDR3 DNA, CDR3 protein. The D gene is left open where the match is weak. A clone size is listed for some rows: how often the clone was seen (once, few, many), or a class if it is expanded.

many TRBJ2-2 TRBV9 TRBD1 TGTGCCAGCAGCGGAAGCGGACAGGGAATCCCCCTACCGGCGAACACCGGGGAGCTGTTTTTT CASSGSGQGIPLPANTGELFF
many TRBJ1-5 TRBV20-1 - TGCAGTGCTAGGCGACAGGGCAATCAGCCCCAGCATTTT CSARRQGNQPQHF
many TRBJ2-7 TRBV15 TRBD2 TGTGCCACCAGCAGAGATAAGGCGGGAGGGCCTAACGAGCAGTACTTC CATSRDKAGGPNEQYF
- TRBJ2-3 TRBV3-1 - TGTGCCAGCGAGACTGGTAGTGGTACGCAGTATTTT CASETGSGTQYF
- TRBJ2-1 TRBV6-4 TRBD2 TGTGCCAGCAGTGTCGATACTAGCGGGAGTTCCCGGCAGTTCTTC CASSVDTSGSSRQFF
- TRBJ2-5 TRBV6-5 - TGTGCCAGCAGTTACCTACAGGGGGGGGAGACCCAGTACTTC CASSYLQGGETQYF
few TRBJ1-4 TRBV18 - TGTGCCAGCTCATCCGGACAGACTAATGGACTGTTTTTT CASSSGQTNGLFF
- TRBJ2-7 TRBV4-3 TRBD2 TGCGCCAGCAGCCAGGGGACTAGCTGGGAGCAGTACTTC CASSQGTSWEQYF
many TRBJ2-1 TRBV20-1 - TGCAGTGCCCCGAGGAACTACCGGAATGAGCAGTTCTTC CSAPRNYRNEQFF
few TRBJ2-3 TRBV4-2 TRBD2 TGTGCCAGCAGCCAAGTTAGCGGGAGGCGCGGGGTTACGCAGTATTTT CASSQVSGRRGVTQYF
many TRBJ1-2 TRBV6-5 - TGTGCCAGCAGTTACTCTTGGGACGTAGTGGAAGGCTACACCTTC CASSYSWDVVEGYTF
many TRBJ2-1 TRBV10-3 TRBD2 TGTGCCATCAGTTCCGAGCGGGACGGAAATGAGCAGTTCTTC CAISSERDGNEQFF
- TRBJ2-7 TRBV7-9 - TGTGCCAGCAGCTTTATCAAGGGCGAGCAGTACTTC CASSFIKGEQYF
few TRBJ1-5 TRBV5-1 - TGCGCCAGCAGCGAGTCCGGCAATCAGCCCCAGCATTTT CASSESGNQPQHF
many TRBJ2-2 TRBV12-3/TRBV12-4 - TGTGCCAGCAGTTACAGGGCTAGCGGTTCCACCGGGGAGCTGTTTTTT CASSYRASGSTGELFF